This TCR beta chain was obtained from a study of T-cell reconstitution after alpha-beta-depleted transplantation in children. This clonotype was counted many times. Germline V gene sequence: CDR1 SGHRS, CDR2 YFSETQ. V trimming: 6 bases; J trimming: 8 bases; junction bases outside the gene matches: 10. The CDR3 is 14 amino acids. Molecular barcoding with unique molecular identifiers was used for the TCRbeta library. One entry per CDR3 protein results from TCRdb running MiXCR on the PCR reads. In the table there are over 550,000 distinct CDR3 sequences, about 10% of which are singletons. The sequencing here drew on PBMCs from the stem cell graft donor, taken from the stem cell graft. The V and J genes are TRBV5-1 and TRBJ2-4; 8 bases agree with TRBD2. The source of this sequence is a human donor who donated a stem cell graft to a child with acute myeloid leukemia. CDR3 protein: CASTSAGGTDIQYF. The CDR3 coding sequence is TGCGCCAGCACCAGTGCGGGGGGCACGGACATTCAGTACTTC.